The T cell receptor (beta chain) described here comes from a study of PD-L1 blockade in urothelial cancer. Study-level background: Males with urothelial cancer arising in the bladder constituted most of the 29 patients. Patients had received 0 to 3 prior chemotherapy regimens.

Germline V gene sequence: CDR1 LNHDA, CDR2 SQIVND (reference sequence). Deletions cut 2 bases from V and 2 bases from J, with 14 bases between. The CDR3 totals 16 residues. PCRs were each spiked with synthetic TCR analog templates. Measured with immunoSEQ multiplex PCR; TCRdb has only the in-frame clones, and not every one. The sample has about 35,000 clones; just over 35% are singletons. This sequence originates from a man aged 55 to 70 with urothelial cancer. The sequences come from tumor tissue, collected before atezolizumab (anti-PD-L1) treatment. The V gene is TRBV19, the J gene TRBJ2-3, with D unclear. The CDR3 loop reads CASSIKGQAVTDTQYF. CDR3 DNA sequence: TGTGCCAGTAGTATAAAAGGCCAGGCTGTCACAGATACGCAGTATTTT.